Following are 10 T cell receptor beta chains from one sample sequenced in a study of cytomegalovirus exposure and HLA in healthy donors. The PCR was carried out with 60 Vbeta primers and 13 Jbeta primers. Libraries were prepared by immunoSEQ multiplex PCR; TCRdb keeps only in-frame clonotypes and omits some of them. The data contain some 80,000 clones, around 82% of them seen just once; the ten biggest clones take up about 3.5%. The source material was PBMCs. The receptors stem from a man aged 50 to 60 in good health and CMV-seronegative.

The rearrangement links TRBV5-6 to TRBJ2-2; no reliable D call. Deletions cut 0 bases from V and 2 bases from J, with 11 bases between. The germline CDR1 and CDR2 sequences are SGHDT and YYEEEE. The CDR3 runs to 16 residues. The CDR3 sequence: CASSLAVKTNTGELFF. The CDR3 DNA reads TGTGCCAGCAGCTTGGCCGTTAAGACTAACACCGGGGAGCTGTTTTTT.

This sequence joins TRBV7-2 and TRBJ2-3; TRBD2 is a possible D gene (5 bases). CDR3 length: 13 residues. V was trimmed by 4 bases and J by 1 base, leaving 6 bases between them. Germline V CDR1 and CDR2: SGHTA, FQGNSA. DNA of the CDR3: TGTGCCAGCAGCTGGGGAGGCACAGATACGCAGTATTTT. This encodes CASSWGGTDTQYF.

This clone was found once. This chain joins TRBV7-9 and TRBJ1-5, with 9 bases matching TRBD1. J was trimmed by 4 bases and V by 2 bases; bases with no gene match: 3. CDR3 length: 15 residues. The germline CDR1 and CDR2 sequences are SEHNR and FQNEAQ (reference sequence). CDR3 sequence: CASSLLGQGNQPQHF. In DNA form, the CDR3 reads TGTGCCAGCAGCTTACTCGGACAGGGGAATCAGCCCCAGCATTTT. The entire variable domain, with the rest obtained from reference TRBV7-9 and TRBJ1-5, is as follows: DTGVSQNPRHKITKRGQNVTFRCDPISEHNRLYWYRQTLGQGPEFLTYFQNEAQLEKSRLLSDRFSAERPKGSFSTLEIQRTEQGDSAMYLCASSLLGQGNQPQHFGDGTRLSIL.

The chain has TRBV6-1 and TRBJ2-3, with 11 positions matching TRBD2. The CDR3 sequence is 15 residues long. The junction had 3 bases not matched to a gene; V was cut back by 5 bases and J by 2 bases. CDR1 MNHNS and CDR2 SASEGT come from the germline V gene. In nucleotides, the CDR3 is TGTGCCAGCAGTCTAGCGGGGGGCCCCACAGATACGCAGTATTTT. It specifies CASSLAGGPTDTQYF.

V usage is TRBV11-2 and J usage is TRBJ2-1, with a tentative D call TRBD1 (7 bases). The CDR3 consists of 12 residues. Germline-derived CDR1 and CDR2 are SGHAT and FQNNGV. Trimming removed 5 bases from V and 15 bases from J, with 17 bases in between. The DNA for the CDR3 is TGTGCCAGCAGCCTGGGGGGTAGGGGGCTGTTCTTC. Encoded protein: CASSLGGRGLFF.

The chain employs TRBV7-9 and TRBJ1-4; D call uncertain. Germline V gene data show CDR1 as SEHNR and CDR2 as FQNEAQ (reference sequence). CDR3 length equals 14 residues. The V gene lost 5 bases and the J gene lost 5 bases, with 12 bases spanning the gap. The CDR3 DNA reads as TGTGCCAGCAGCAGAGGAGGGTTGAATGAAAAACTGTTTTTT. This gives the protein CASSRGGLNEKLFF.

The CDR3 nucleotides are TGTGCCTGGTATAAAGACCGACTAGCGGGGGGAGGAGATACGCAGTATTTT. It encodes CAWYKDRLAGGGDTQYF. The rearrangement joins TRBV30 to TRBJ2-3; the match to TRBD2 covers 13 bases. The J segment lost 5 bases and the V segment lost 5 bases, leaving 13 bases of the junction unmatched. This CDR3 region has 17 residues. Germline-derived CDR1 and CDR2 are GTSNPN and SVGIG (reference sequence).

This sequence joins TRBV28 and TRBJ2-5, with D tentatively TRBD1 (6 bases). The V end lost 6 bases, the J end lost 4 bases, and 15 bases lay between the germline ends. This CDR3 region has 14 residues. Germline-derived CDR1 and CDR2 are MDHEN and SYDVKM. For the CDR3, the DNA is TGTGCCAGCAGCCCCCCCCCGACAGGAGAGACCCAGTACTTC. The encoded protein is CASSPPPTGETQYF.

The CDR3 here is CAWNLGGVTDTQYF. For the CDR3, the DNA is TGTGCCTGGAACTTAGGGGGGGTCACAGATACGCAGTATTTT. V gene TRBV30 combines with J gene TRBJ2-3, with D possibly matching TRBD2 (7 bases). V lost 4 bases to trimming and J lost 2 bases, with 13 bases between them. Per germline, CDR1 GTSNPN and CDR2 SVGIG (reference sequence). The CDR3 runs to 14 residues.

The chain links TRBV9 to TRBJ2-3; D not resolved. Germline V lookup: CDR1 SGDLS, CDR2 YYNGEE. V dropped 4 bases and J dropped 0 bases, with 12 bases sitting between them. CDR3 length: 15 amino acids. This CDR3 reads CASSLQATSTDTQYF. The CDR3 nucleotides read TGTGCCAGCAGCCTCCAGGCTACTAGCACAGATACGCAGTATTTT.